Listed below are T cell receptor beta chains from one sample, sequenced in a study of response to subunit inactivated influenza vaccine. Via MiXCR, TCRdb re-called the RT-PCR reads, giving one row per CDR3 protein. The sample records 650,000 or so distinct CDR3 sequences, approximately 14% being singletons. This specimen consisted of PBMCs from blood, obtained around two weeks before vaccination. The receptors shown here come from a man between 50 and 59 years old who received an inactivated influenza vaccine. Both conserved end residues are part of each CDR3. A D gene is named only where the DNA matches it firmly. Clone size is not always given. Where it is, it says once, few, many or a class for expanded clones.

TGTGCCAGCGAGGAGGGCTACAATGAGCAGTTCTTC CASEEGYNEQFF few TRBV28 NA TRBJ2-1
TGTGCCAGCAGTTCCTCTAGCGGGGGGCGCAGTTACTTC CASSSSSGGRSYF NA TRBV12-3/TRBV12-4 TRBD2 TRBJ2-5
TGCAGTGCTAGAGATGTAGACAGGGGTGACTATGGCTACACCTTC CSARDVDRGDYGYTF NA TRBV20-1 TRBD1 TRBJ1-2
TGCAGTGCTAGAGACGGGGGACAGGGCCGTTCACCCCTCCACTTT CSARDGGQGRSPLHF many TRBV20-1 TRBD1 TRBJ1-6
TGTGCCAGCAGTTTCGGGACGCGGGAGAGGGAGCAGTACTTC CASSFGTREREQYF few TRBV6-2/TRBV6-3 TRBD2 TRBJ2-7
TGCAGTGCTAGAGATGGGGGGCAATCCGGGAATTCACCCCTCCACTTT CSARDGGQSGNSPLHF few TRBV20-1 NA TRBJ1-6
TGCGCCAGCAGCTTGCGGTTAGCGGGAGGCCCAACTAGCACAGATACGCAGTATTTT CASSLRLAGGPTSTDTQYF NA TRBV5-1 TRBD2 TRBJ2-3
TGCAGTGCTAGGAGCTACACTGAAGCTTTCTTT CSARSYTEAFF NA TRBV20-1 NA TRBJ1-1
TGCGCCAGCAGTGTCAGGAAAGAGACCCAGTACTTC CASSVRKETQYF few TRBV5-1 NA TRBJ2-5
TGCAGTGCCCAGACTGTGAATCAGCCCCAGCATTTT CSAQTVNQPQHF few TRBV20-1 NA TRBJ1-5
TGCAGTGCTAGAGGACTAGCGGGGGGGGGACAAGAGACCCAGTACTTC CSARGLAGGGQETQYF NA TRBV20-1 TRBD2 TRBJ2-5
TGTGCCAGCGGACTCCCGGGACAGGTTAAGTACGAGCAGTACTTC CASGLPGQVKYEQYF NA TRBV6-1 TRBD1 TRBJ2-7